This TCR beta chain was profiled in a study of yellow fever vaccine responses in identical twins (dated by TCRdb to about 2018). For the wider study: In identical twins, the study followed T cell clones that responded to the vaccine with precision.

Receptor amplification or capture employed RT-PCR. Data came from an Illumina HiSeq 2500. TCRdb's own reprocessing of the public reads used fastp at Q25 and MiXCR and kept productive beta chains. Rows with a matching CDR3 protein are joined into one entry that keeps the most common DNA and genes. The sample records approximately 32,000 distinct CDR3 sequences, 50% to 75% of which are singletons. The biggest ten clones account for over 3.5% of the sample. A remark on this clonotype: Its antigen is not yet known. No per-base quality is available; no much larger clone lies one base away.

The germline V gene (reference sequence) gives CDR1 as SGHAT and CDR2 as FQDESV. The V end gives up 8 bases and the J end 3 bases, leaving 8 bases in the junction not matched to a gene. Including cysteine and phenylalanine, the CDR3 has 15 amino acids. The sequence is cut down to CDR3 DNA, 45 bases in frame from base 1. Beyond this particular receptor, the publication reports: The authors reported that the T cell response to vaccination in identical twins appeared partly convergent and partly personalized.

The chain links TRBV11-1 with TRBJ2-3; the central 10 bases match TRBD2. This receptor was obtained from a woman under 30 who received the yellow fever vaccine. Donor details come from another sample of the same person, matched by shared clones. The starting material was T cells from blood (PBMCs), unsorted or a sorted subset (not recorded which), obtained before or after yellow fever vaccination (not recorded which). This receptor has the CDR3 CASRYTSGETDTQYF. The DNA reads TGTGCCAGCCGATATACTAGCGGGGAGACAGATACGCAGTATTTT.